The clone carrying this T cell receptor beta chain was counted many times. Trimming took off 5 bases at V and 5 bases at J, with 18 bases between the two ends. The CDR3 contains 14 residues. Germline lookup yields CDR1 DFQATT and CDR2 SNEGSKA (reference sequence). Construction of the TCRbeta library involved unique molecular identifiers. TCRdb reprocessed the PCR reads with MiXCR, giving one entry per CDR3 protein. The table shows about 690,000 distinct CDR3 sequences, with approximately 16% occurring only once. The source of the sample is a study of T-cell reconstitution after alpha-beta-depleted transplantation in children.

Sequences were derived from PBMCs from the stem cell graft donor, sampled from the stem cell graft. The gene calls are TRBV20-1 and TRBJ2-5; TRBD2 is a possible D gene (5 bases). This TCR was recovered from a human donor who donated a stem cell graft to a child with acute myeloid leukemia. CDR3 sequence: CSAPGGKVVETQYF. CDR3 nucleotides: TGCAGTGCTCCAGGAGGCAAGGTAGTGGAGACCCAGTACTTC.